The 23 T cell receptor beta chains listed next were all sequenced from one sample in a study of cytomegalovirus exposure and HLA in healthy donors. Researchers ran the PCR with 60 Vbeta and 13 Jbeta primers. Here immunoSEQ multiplex PCR was the method, and the copy in TCRdb shows in-frame clones only, minus some. The data contain 150,000 to 200,000 clones, roughly 90% of them singletons. Sequencing input: PBMCs. The receptors originated from a woman aged 18-29 years in good health and CMV-seronegative.

In the case of this clone: Sequence at one end of the junction differs from germline and may be a read error. The chain recombines TRBV7-8 with TRBJ1-5; D is perhaps TRBD1 (5 bases). Germline CDR1 and CDR2: SGHVS and FQNEAQ. CDR3 length equals 14 residues. CDR3 in DNA: TGTACCAGCAGCCCTCGTGGGGGGAGTCAGCCCCAGCATTTT. Its translation is CTSSPRGGSQPQHF.

The chain employs TRBV12-5 and TRBJ1-1; 8 bases map to TRBD1. CDR3 length: 12 residues. V shed 1 base, J shed 9 bases, and the junction held 1 base outside the gene matches. The germline V gene has CDR1 LGHNT and CDR2 FRNRAP. The chain's CDR3 is CASGLGQGKAFF. The CDR3 bases are TGTGCTAGTGGTTTGGGACAGGGGAAAGCTTTCTTT.

The chain combines TRBV29-1 with TRBJ1-2, with 9 nucleotides matching TRBD1. The germline gives CDR1 SQVTM, CDR2 ANQGSEA. The CDR3 is 15 residues long. Trimming cost V 4 bases and J 3 bases; bases outside gene matches: 9. The CDR3 DNA reads TGCAGCGTTGTAATCACAGGGGGCGAGGACTATGGCTACACCTTC. Protein: CSVVITGGEDYGYTF.

This clone was found a few times. The chain carries TRBV27 and TRBJ2-1, with 11 bases fitting TRBD1. The CDR3 is made up of 14 amino acids. Germline V gene sequence: CDR1 MNHEY, CDR2 SMNVEV (reference sequence). Germline trimming cut 9 bases from V and 10 bases from J; bases unmatched to any gene: 11. The CDR3 reads CASAPGQGVREQFF. The CDR3 nucleotides are TGTGCCAGTGCTCCGGGACAGGGGGTTCGGGAGCAGTTCTTC.

The chain uses TRBV6-1 and TRBJ2-2; TRBD2 matches 10 bases. The CDR3 runs 14 residues. V shed 6 bases, J shed 3 bases, and the junction held 1 base outside the gene matches. Germline assignment: CDR1 MNHNS and CDR2 SASEGT. CDR3 residues: CASRTSGDTGELFF. The DNA for the CDR3 is TGTGCCAGCAGAACTAGCGGGGACACCGGGGAGCTGTTTTTT.

The chain employs TRBV28 and TRBJ2-5, with D possibly being TRBD1 (6 bases). Germline assignment: CDR1 MDHEN and CDR2 SYDVKM. The V gene lost 5 bases and the J gene lost 2 bases, with 15 bases spanning the gap. This CDR3 contains 15 residues. CDR3 protein: CASSPQTGLQETQYF. Written as DNA, the CDR3 is TGTGCCAGCAGTCCTCAGACAGGCCTTCAAGAGACCCAGTACTTC.

The chain links TRBV7-8 to TRBJ2-1, with D maybe TRBD1 (5 bases). The CDR3 sequence is 15 residues long. Germline CDR1 is SGHVS and CDR2 is FQNEAQ. The V gene lost 1 base and the J gene lost 1 base, with 8 bases spanning the gap. The CDR3 region has the DNA TGTGCCAGCAGCTTAGTTGCAGGGTCCTACAATGAGCAGTTCTTC. It codes for CASSLVAGSYNEQFF.

This chain uses TRBV2 with TRBJ2-1, with 7 bases identical to TRBD1. CDR3 length equals 15 residues. V was clipped by 8 bases and J by 3 bases; unmatched bases: 10. Germline V gene sequence: CDR1 SNHLY, CDR2 FYNNEI. The CDR3 bases are TGTGCCAGCCGTAGGGACAGTGCCCTCTACAATGAGCAGTTCTTC. It yields the protein CASRRDSALYNEQFF.

V and J are TRBV6-6 and TRBJ1-1; 8 positions match TRBD1. Germline assignment: CDR1 MNHNY and CDR2 SVGAGI (reference sequence). There are 15 residues in the CDR3. Trimming cost V 6 bases and J 1 base; bases outside gene matches: 7. CDR3 in amino acids: CASRSSGQGNTEAFF. The CDR3 region has the DNA TGTGCCAGCAGGTCATCCGGACAGGGGAACACTGAAGCTTTCTTT.

The chain carries TRBV6-4 and TRBJ1-2; 9 nucleotides align to TRBD1. Germline V gene sequence: CDR1 MRHNA, CDR2 SNTAGT. Germline trimming cut 0 bases from V and 0 bases from J; bases unmatched to any gene: 5. This CDR3 is built from 17 residues. For the CDR3, the DNA is TGTGCCAGCAGTGACTCCGGGACAGGGACTTCTAACTATGGCTACACCTTC. Encoded protein: CASSDSGTGTSNYGYTF.

This chain's CDR3 is CASSFSPDSVRGYTF. Written as DNA, the CDR3 is TGTGCCAGCAGTTTCTCCCCGGACAGTGTGAGAGGCTACACCTTC. The chain recombines TRBV27 with TRBJ1-2, with D possibly TRBD1 on 6 matching bases. V shed 3 bases and J shed 8 bases, with 19 bases lying between them. CDR1 and CDR2 (germline): MNHEY, SMNVEV (reference sequence). There are 15 residues in the CDR3.

V gene TRBV7-9 combines with J gene TRBJ1-4; 9 bases align to TRBD1. Trimming at V came to 5 bases and at J to 7 bases, leaving 2 bases not matched to a gene. The CDR3 runs 13 residues. Germline CDR1 and CDR2: SEHNR and FQNEAQ (reference sequence). The DNA for the CDR3 is TGTGCCAGCAGCATACAGGGGGCTGAAAAACTGTTTTTT. Residues: CASSIQGAEKLFF.

The chain has TRBV28 and TRBJ2-1; the D gene is possibly TRBD2 (6 bases). This CDR3 has 12 residues. V was shortened by 6 bases and J by 7 bases, with 10 bases between the two germline ends. Per the germline V gene, CDR1 is MDHEN and CDR2 is SYDVKM. CDR3 sequence (DNA): TGTGCCAGCAGCGCGGGGCCGAATGAGCAGTTCTTC. This codes for CASSAGPNEQFF.

The chain couples TRBV6-4 to TRBJ2-7; weak D call: TRBD2 (6 bases). This CDR3 region has 12 residues. Trimming shortened V by 6 bases and J by 6 bases, and 12 bases separated the two germline ends. Germline CDR1 is MRHNA and CDR2 is SNTAGT. CDR3 amino acids: CASRILAVEQYF. CDR3 nucleotide sequence: TGTGCCAGCAGGATACTAGCTGTCGAGCAGTACTTC.

The chain uses TRBV6-1 and TRBJ1-1, with unresolved D. The germline V gene encodes CDR1 MNHNS and CDR2 SASEGT. Trimming cost V 5 bases and J 0 bases, with 7 bases left between them. This CDR3 spans 13 amino acids. CDR3 nucleotides: TGTGCCAGCAGTCTGACTTTGAACACTGAAGCTTTCTTT. Protein: CASSLTLNTEAFF.

This chain links TRBV6-1 with TRBJ2-7; TRBD2 matches at 8 bases. V trimming: 4 bases; J trimming: 5 bases; junction bases outside the gene matches: 4. Germline lookup yields CDR1 MNHNS and CDR2 SASEGT. This CDR3 has 13 amino acids. The CDR3 DNA sequence: TGTGCCAGCAGTGTAATCGGGGGGGACGAGCAGTACTTC. Residues: CASSVIGGDEQYF.

The rearrangement links TRBV7-9 to TRBJ2-3; D is possibly TRBD2 (7 bases). Germline CDR1 and CDR2: SEHNR and FQNEAQ (reference sequence). V dropped 3 bases and J dropped 0 bases, with 13 bases sitting between them. The CDR3 spans 16 residues. CDR3 in DNA: TGTGCCAGCAGCTTTTATGAGGGGGGGAGCACAGATACGCAGTATTTT. Translating gives CASSFYEGGSTDTQYF.

The rearrangement uses TRBV7-2 and TRBJ2-3; D is unresolved. V was cut by 5 bases and J by 2 bases, with 5 bases left in between. The CDR3 sequence is 12 residues long. Germline-derived CDR1 and CDR2 are SGHTA and FQGNSA. The CDR3 loop reads CASSPITDTQYF. CDR3 nucleotide sequence: TGTGCCAGCAGCCCCATCACAGATACGCAGTATTTT.

The gene calls are TRBV29-1 and TRBJ2-7; weak D call: TRBD1 (5 bases). V was shortened by 6 bases and J by 3 bases, with 18 bases between the two germline ends. CDR3 size: 14 residues. Germline V CDR1 and CDR2: SQVTM, ANQGSEA. CDR3 DNA sequence: TGCAGCGTGACAGATCCGTCACTGAACTACGAGCAGTACTTC. Its protein is CSVTDPSLNYEQYF.

This chain links TRBV18 with TRBJ2-5; D is uncertain. CDR1 KGHSH and CDR2 LQKENI come from the germline V gene. The CDR3 loop spans 12 amino acids. V lost 4 bases and J 5 bases, leaving 8 bases between the germline ends. CDR3 coding DNA: TGTGCCAGCTCACGAGATCCGGAGACCCAGTACTTC. Translation gives CASSRDPETQYF.

This chain links TRBV7-6 with TRBJ1-4; TRBD1 aligns across 7 bases. Per germline, CDR1 SGHVS and CDR2 FNYEAQ. The V gene end was trimmed by 5 bases and the J gene end by 8 bases; junction bases not matched to a gene: 2. The CDR3 spans 12 residues. The CDR3 loop reads CASSEQGEKLFF. CDR3 in DNA: TGTGCCAGCAGCGAACAGGGGGAAAAACTGTTTTTT.

There are a few counts of this clone. This chain connects TRBV5-5 to TRBJ2-1; 11 bases match TRBD2. CDR1 is SGHKS, CDR2 YYEKEE, per germline (reference sequence). CDR3 length: 18 residues. The V and J ends lost 4 bases and 0 bases, in that order; junction bases with no gene match: 9. CDR3 DNA: TGTGCCAGCAGCCCGACTAGCGGGAAGACCAGCTCCTACAATGAGCAGTTCTTC. This codes for CASSPTSGKTSSYNEQFF.

J is TRBJ1-1 and V is TRBV19; 7 bases line up with TRBD1. V was pared by 7 bases and J by 5 bases, with 10 bases of the junction left unmatched. Germline CDR1 and CDR2: LNHDA and SQIVND (reference sequence). There are 14 residues in the CDR3. CDR3 sequence reads: CASTSGGIGTEAFF. Written as DNA, the CDR3 is TGTGCCAGTACCTCAGGGGGGATAGGTACTGAAGCTTTCTTT.